Presented here are 13 T cell receptor beta chains from one specimen sequenced in a study of T cells after yellow fever vaccination. A single record per CDR3 protein comes from TCRdb applying MiXCR to the 5' RACE reads. The sample records about 25,000 distinct CDR3 sequences, 3% to 4% being singletons. The input for sequencing was PBMCs, either bulk or a sorted T-cell subset (CD4+, CD8+, memory, or dextramer-sorted; not recorded which), taken around 45 days after the first yellow fever vaccination. These receptors were taken from a man younger than 35 who received the YFV17D yellow fever vaccine.

This clonotype was picked up many times. The chain uses TRBV12-3 or TRBV12-4 and TRBJ1-5; no definite D call. V gave up 5 bases and J gave up 1 base, with 6 bases separating them. The CDR3 is made up of 13 amino acids. CDR3 residues: CASSETSNQPQHF. CDR3 coding DNA: TGTGCCAGCAGTGAGACGAGCAATCAGCCCCAGCATTTT.

This clonotype was recorded many times. In DNA, the CDR3 is TGCGCCAGCAGCCAAGAGGAGTTGCGCACCTACGAGCAGTACGTC. It is translated as CASSQEELRTYEQYV. The chain is built from TRBV4-1 and TRBJ2-7; no reliable D call. The ends were cut back, 0 bases at V and 2 bases at J, with 11 bases in the middle. Germline V gene data show CDR1 as MGHRA and CDR2 as YSYEKL. This CDR3 comprises 15 residues.

This clonotype was observed many times. The chain has TRBV18 and TRBJ1-5, with a tentative D call TRBD1 (5 bases). The germline gives CDR1 KGHSH, CDR2 LQKENI. Trimming took off 1 base at V and 5 bases at J, with 9 bases between the two ends. The CDR3 has 14 amino acids. CDR3 nucleotide sequence: TGTGCCAGCTCACCACAGGGGAAGGATCAGCCCCAGCATTTT. This gives the protein CASSPQGKDQPQHF.

Ten or more counts support this clonotype. The CDR3 bases are TGTGCCACCAGTGATGGGGACAGGAGGTTTCGGGGCTACACCTTC. It encodes CATSDGDRRFRGYTF. The J gene is TRBJ1-2, the V gene TRBV24-1, with 8 bases aligning to TRBD1. Trimming cost V 3 bases and J 8 bases; bases outside gene matches: 10. The CDR3 is 15 residues long. The germline V gene has CDR1 KGHDR and CDR2 SFDVKD.

This clonotype came up many times. The chain has TRBV4-2 and TRBJ1-1; D not certain. Germline CDR1 LGHNA, CDR2 YNFKEQ. The CDR3 covers 13 residues. V was trimmed by 0 bases and J by 7 bases, leaving 9 bases between them. CDR3 coding DNA: TGTGCCAGCAGCCAAGAGAACGGGGTTGAAGCTTTCTTT. This encodes CASSQENGVEAFF.

This clonotype showed up many times. V and J are TRBV20-1 and TRBJ1-1, with D perhaps matching TRBD1 (5 bases). Germline CDR1 and CDR2: DFQATT and SNEGSKA (reference sequence). V was shortened by 5 bases and J by 1 base, with 14 bases between the two germline ends. The length of the CDR3 is 14 residues. CDR3 nucleotides: TGCAGTGCTGGGGGAGGCAACTCGAACACTGAAGCTTTCTTT. It codes for CSAGGGNSNTEAFF.

Sample share makes this clonotype medium-sized. This chain connects TRBV4-1 to TRBJ2-2; TRBD1 matches at 10 bases. CDR3 length: 17 residues. Germline CDR1 reads MGHRA; CDR2 reads YSYEKL. Losses at the gene ends were 3 bases for V and 4 bases for J; bases not matched to a gene: 8. CDR3 in amino acids: CASSQTPGQGFTGELFF. The CDR3 DNA reads TGCGCCAGCAGCCAGACTCCGGGACAGGGGTTCACCGGGGAGCTGTTTTTT.

This clonotype came up many times. This sequence joins TRBV24-1 and TRBJ2-3; D unclear. V was clipped by 6 bases and J by 0 bases, with 12 bases between them. CDR3 length: 15 residues. The germline V gene has CDR1 KGHDR and CDR2 SFDVKD. The CDR3 sequence is CATSQQRQSTDTQYF. In nucleotides, the CDR3 is TGTGCCACCAGTCAGCAGAGGCAGAGCACAGATACGCAGTATTTT.

This clonotype was seen many times. The chain recombines TRBV7-2 with TRBJ1-2; no reliable D call. Looked up from germline, CDR1 is SGHTA and CDR2 is FQGNSA. The V and J ends lost 5 bases and 4 bases respectively, with 17 bases between them. There are 15 residues in the CDR3. CDR3 sequence: CASSLDPAPSYGYTF. CDR3 sequence (DNA): TGTGCCAGCAGCCTAGACCCTGCCCCCTCCTATGGCTACACCTTC. The full variable domain, in which reference TRBV7-2 and TRBJ1-2 provide the parts outside the CDR3, is GAGVSQSPSNKVTEKGKDVELRCDPISGHTALYWYRQSLGQGLEFLIYFQGNSAPDKSGLPSDRFSAERTGGSVSTLTIQRTQQEDSAVYLCASSLDPAPSYGYTFGSGTRLTVV.

This clonotype was counted at least ten times. This chain joins TRBV6-2 or TRBV6-3 and TRBJ2-2; no clear D. The germline V gene encodes CDR1 MNHEY and CDR2 SVGEGT. Trimming cost V 7 bases and J 0 bases, with 6 bases left between them. This CDR3 comprises 13 residues. The CDR3 reads CASNHPNTGELFF. The CDR3 DNA is TGTGCCAGCAACCACCCGAACACCGGGGAGCTGTTTTTT.

There are many counts of this clonotype. The V call is TRBV12-3 or TRBV12-4, the J call TRBJ1-2; tentative D call: TRBD1 (6 bases). The CDR3 is made up of 13 amino acids. Trimming removed 5 bases at V and 4 bases at J, with 11 bases between. The CDR3 sequence: CASSPSDSYGYTF. The DNA of the CDR3 is TGTGCCAGCAGTCCCTCGGACAGCTATGGCTACACCTTC.

This clonotype was observed at least ten times. The chain has TRBV12-3 or TRBV12-4 and TRBJ2-5; TRBD1 aligns across 8 bases. V shed 7 bases and J 5 bases; nucleotides not matched to a gene: 12. This CDR3 is 15 amino acids long. The CDR3 nucleotides read TGTGCCAGCACTCCCCCCGGGACAGGTGGGGAGACCCAGTACTTC. This gives the protein CASTPPGTGGETQYF.

This clonotype was seen ten or more times. V is TRBV12-3 or TRBV12-4 and J is TRBJ1-1; the D gene is possibly TRBD1 (6 bases). With 5 bases removed from V and 12 bases from J, the gap between germline ends came to 22 bases. This CDR3 is built from 14 residues. In nucleotides, the CDR3 is TGTGCCAGCAGTCACAGGGAGGCGGCGGTCTTGACTTTCTTT. This sequence encodes CASSHREAAVLTFF.